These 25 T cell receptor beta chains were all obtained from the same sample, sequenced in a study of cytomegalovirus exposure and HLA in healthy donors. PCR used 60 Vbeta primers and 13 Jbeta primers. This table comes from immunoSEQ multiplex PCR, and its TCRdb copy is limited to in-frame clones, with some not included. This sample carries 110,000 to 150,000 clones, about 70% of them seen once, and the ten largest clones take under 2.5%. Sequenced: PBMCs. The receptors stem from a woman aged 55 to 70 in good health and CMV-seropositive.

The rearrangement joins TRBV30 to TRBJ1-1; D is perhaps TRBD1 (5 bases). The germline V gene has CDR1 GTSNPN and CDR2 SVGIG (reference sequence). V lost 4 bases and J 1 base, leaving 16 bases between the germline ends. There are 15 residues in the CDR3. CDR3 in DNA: TGTGCCTGGATAGCCAAAGGGGCAAGGAACACTGAAGCTTTCTTT. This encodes CAWIAKGARNTEAFF.

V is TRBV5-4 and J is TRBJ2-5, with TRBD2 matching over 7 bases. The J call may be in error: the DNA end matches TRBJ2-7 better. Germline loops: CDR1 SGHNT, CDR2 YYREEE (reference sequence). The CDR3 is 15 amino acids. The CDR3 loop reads CASSRPGGGSYEQYF. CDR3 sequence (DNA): TGTGCCAGCAGCCGGCCGGGGGGTGGGTCCTACGAGCAGTACTTC.

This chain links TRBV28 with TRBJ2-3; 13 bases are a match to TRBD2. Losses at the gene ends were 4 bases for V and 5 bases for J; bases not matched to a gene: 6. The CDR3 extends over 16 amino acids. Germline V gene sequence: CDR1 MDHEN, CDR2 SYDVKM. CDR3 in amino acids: CASSWTSGSGIDTQYF. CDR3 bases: TGTGCCAGCAGTTGGACTAGCGGGAGTGGTATAGATACGCAGTATTTT.

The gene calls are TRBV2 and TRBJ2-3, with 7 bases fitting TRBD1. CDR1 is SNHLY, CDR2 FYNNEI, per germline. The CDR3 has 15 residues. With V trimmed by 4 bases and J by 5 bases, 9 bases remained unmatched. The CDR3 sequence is CASSGQGEIIDTQYF. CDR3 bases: TGTGCCAGCAGTGGGCAGGGGGAAATAATAGATACGCAGTATTTT.

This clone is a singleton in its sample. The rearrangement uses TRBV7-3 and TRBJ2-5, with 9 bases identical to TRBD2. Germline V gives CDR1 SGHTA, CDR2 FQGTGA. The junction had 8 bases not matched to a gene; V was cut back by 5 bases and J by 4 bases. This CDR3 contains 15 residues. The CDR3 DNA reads TGTGCCAGCAGCCGTAGCGGGAGTCGCGGAGAGACCCAGTACTTC. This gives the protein CASSRSGSRGETQYF.

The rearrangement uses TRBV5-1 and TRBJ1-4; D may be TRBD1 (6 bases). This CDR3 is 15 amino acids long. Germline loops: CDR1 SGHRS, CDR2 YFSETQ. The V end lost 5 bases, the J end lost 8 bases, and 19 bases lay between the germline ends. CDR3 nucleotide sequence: TGCGCCAGCAGGCAACTACAGGGTGCTGAGGAAAAACTGTTTTTT. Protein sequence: CASRQLQGAEEKLFF.

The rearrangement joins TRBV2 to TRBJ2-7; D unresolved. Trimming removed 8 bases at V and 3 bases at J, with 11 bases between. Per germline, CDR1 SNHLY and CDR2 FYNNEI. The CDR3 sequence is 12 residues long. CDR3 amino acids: CASHPRDYEQYF. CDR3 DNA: TGTGCCAGCCACCCTCGCGACTACGAGCAGTACTTC.

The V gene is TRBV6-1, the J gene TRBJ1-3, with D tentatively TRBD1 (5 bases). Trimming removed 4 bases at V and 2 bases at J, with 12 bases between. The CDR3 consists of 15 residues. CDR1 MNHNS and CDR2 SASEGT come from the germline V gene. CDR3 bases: TGTGCCAGCAGTGTATGGGGGGTGGCTGGAAACACCATATATTTT. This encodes CASSVWGVAGNTIYF.

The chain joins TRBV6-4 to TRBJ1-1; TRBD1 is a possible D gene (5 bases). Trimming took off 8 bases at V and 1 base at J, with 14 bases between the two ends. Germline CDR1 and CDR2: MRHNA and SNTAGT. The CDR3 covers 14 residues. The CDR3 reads CASSPGDRNTEAFF. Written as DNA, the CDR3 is TGTGCCAGCTCCCCGGGGGATCGGAACACTGAAGCTTTCTTT.

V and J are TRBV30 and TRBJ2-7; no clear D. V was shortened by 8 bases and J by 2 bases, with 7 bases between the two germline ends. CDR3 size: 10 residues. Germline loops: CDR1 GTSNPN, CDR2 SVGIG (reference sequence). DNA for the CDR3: TGTGCCCGAGTACCCTACGAGCAGTACTTC. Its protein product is CARVPYEQYF.

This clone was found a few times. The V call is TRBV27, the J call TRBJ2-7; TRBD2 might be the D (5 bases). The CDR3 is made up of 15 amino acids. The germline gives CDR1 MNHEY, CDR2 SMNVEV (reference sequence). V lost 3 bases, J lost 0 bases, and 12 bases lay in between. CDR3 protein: CASSLVRGSSYEQYF. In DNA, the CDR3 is TGTGCCAGCAGTTTGGTTAGAGGGAGCTCCTACGAGCAGTACTTC.

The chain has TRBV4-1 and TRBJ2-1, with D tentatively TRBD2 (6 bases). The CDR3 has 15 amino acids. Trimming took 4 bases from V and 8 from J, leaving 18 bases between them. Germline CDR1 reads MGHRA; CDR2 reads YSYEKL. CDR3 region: CASSRRDSQGDEQFF. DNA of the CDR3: TGCGCCAGCAGCCGCCGGGACTCCCAAGGGGATGAGCAGTTCTTC.

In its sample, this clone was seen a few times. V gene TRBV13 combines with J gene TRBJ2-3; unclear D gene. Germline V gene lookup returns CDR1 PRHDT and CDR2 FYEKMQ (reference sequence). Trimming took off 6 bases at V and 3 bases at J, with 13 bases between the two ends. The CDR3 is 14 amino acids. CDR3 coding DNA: TGTGCCAGCAGTGTTCTAGGCGAAACAGATACGCAGTATTTT. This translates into CASSVLGETDTQYF.

The CDR3, as DNA: TGTGCCAGCAGCGTAGGGTCCCTAACTACCTACGAGCAGTACTTC. This codes for CASSVGSLTTYEQYF. The chain uses TRBV9 and TRBJ2-7; no definite D call. The CDR3 consists of 15 residues. Germline loops: CDR1 SGDLS, CDR2 YYNGEE. The V end lost 0 bases, the J end lost 2 bases, and 12 bases lay between the germline ends.

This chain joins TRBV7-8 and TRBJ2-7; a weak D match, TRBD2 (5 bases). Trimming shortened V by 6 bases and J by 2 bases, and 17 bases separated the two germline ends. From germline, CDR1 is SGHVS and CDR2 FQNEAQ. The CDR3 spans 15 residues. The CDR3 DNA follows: TGTGCCAGCAGGTTTCGTGGGCGGGCTGCCTACGAGCAGTACTTC. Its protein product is CASRFRGRAAYEQYF.

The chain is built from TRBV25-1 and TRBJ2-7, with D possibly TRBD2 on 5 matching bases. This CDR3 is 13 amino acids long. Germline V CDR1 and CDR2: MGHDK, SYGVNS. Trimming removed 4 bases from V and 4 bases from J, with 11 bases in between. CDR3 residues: CASSVGRGYEQYF. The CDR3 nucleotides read TGTGCCAGCAGTGTTGGGAGAGGGTACGAGCAGTACTTC.

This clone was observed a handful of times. CDR3 nucleotide sequence: TGTGCCAGCAGCTTAGGGGGGCGAGGGGGCGCTGAAGGGGGAGCTTTCTTT. Amino acids: CASSLGGRGGAEGGAFF. This chain connects TRBV7-2 to TRBJ1-1; 7 positions agree with TRBD1. The trim removed 1 base at V and 10 bases at J, leaving 18 bases unmatched. The V gene's germline CDR1 is SGHTA and CDR2 FQGNSA. CDR3 length equals 17 residues.

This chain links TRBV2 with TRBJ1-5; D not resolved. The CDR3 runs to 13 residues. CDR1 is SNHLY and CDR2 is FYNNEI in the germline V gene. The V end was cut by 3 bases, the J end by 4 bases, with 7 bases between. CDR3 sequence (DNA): TGTGCCAGCAGTGACGGGGTTAATCAGCCCCAGCATTTT. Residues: CASSDGVNQPQHF.

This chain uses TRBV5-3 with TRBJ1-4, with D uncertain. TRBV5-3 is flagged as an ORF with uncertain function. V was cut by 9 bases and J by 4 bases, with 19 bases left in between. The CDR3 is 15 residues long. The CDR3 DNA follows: TGTGCCAAAGGCGGATCTGAGGGCCTTAATGAAAAACTGTTTTTT. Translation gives CAKGGSEGLNEKLFF.

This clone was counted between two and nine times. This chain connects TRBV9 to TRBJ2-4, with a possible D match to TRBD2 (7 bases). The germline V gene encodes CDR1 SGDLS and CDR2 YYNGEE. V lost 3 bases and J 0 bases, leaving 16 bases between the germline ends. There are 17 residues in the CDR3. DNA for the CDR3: TGTGCCAGCAGCGCAAAAGGGGGGGACCTAGCCAAAAACATTCAGTACTTC. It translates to CASSAKGGDLAKNIQYF.

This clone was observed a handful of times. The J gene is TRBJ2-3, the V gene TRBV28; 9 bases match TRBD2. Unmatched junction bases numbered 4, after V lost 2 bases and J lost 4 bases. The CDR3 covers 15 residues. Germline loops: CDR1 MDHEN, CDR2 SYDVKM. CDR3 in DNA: TGTGCCAGCAGTTTAGATAGCGGGAGCCCAGATACGCAGTATTTT. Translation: CASSLDSGSPDTQYF.

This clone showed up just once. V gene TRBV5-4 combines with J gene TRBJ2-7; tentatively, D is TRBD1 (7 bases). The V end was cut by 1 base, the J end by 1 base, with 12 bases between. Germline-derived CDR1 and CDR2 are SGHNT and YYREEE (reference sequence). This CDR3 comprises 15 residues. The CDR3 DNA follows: TGTGCCAGCAGCTTGACGGCAGGGGGGTCCTACGAGCAGTACTTC. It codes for CASSLTAGGSYEQYF.

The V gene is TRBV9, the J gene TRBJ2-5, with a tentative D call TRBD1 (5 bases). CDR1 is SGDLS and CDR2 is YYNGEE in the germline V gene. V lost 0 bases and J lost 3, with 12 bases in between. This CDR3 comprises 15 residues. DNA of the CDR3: TGTGCCAGCAGCGTAGGGGGCGGCACGAAAGAGACCCAGTACTTC. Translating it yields CASSVGGGTKETQYF.

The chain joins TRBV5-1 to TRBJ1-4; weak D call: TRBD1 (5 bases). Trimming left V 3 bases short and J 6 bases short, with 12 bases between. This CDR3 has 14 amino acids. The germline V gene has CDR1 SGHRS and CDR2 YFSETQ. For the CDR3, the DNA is TGCGCCAGCAGCTCCCGACAGCCTGATGAAAAACTGTTTTTT. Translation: CASSSRQPDEKLFF.

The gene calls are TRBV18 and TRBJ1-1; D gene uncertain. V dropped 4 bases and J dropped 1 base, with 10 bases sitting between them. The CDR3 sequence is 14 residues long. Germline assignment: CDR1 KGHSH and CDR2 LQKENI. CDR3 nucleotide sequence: TGTGCCAGCTCACGAGGCGACGCGAACACTGAAGCTTTCTTT. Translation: CASSRGDANTEAFF. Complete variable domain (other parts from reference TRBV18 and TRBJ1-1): NAGVMQNPRHLVRRRGQEARLRCSPMKGHSHVYWYRQLPEEGLKFMVYLQKENIIDESGMPKERFSAEFPKEGPSILRIQQVVRGDSAAYFCASSRGDANTEAFFGQGTRLTVV.